The present TCR beta chain was sequenced within a study of shared clonotypes between healthy human individuals. The study's findings and limits: Between a few donors, naive CD4 clonotypes were shared at a level of roughly 5.5%.

As for this clone: Its antigen is undetermined.

Naive CD8 isolation took CD45RO-negative cells positively selected for CCR7 and excluded terminally differentiated effector memory CD45RA+ cells. Measured with immunoSEQ multiplex PCR; TCRdb has only the in-frame clones, and not every one. The table includes approximately 2,000,000 clones, 93% detected once. The source of this sequence is a man in his late teens or twenties in good health. Some clones in this sample may be carry-over from other donors' samples. Material for sequencing was naive CD8+ T cells from PBMCs.

The CDR3 loop reads CASSVGDFDIQYF. The CDR3, as DNA: TGTGCCAGCAGCGTAGGAGACTTCGACATTCAGTACTTC. V gene TRBV9 combines with J gene TRBJ2-4, with D uncertain. The germline V gene has CDR1 SGDLS and CDR2 YYNGEE. The ends were cut back, 0 bases at V and 8 bases at J, with 9 bases in the middle. CDR3 length equals 13 residues.